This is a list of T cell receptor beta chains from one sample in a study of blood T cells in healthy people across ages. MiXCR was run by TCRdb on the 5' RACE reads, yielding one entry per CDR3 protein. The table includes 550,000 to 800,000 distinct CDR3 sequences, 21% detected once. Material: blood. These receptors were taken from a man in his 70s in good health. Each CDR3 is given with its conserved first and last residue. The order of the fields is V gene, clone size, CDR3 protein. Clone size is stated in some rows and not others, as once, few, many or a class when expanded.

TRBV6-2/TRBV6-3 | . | CASSPTTVWEQYF
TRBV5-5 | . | CASSLELAGFNEQFF
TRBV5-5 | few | CASSFRPKEGIQYF
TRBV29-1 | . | CSVEAGFGQPQHF
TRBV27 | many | CASSPGAFAETQYF
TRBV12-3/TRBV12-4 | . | CASSPTGTSAFTDTQYF
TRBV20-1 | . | CSASRVSNEQFF
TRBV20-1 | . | CSARAKGYEQYF
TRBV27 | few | CASSLIMNTGELFF
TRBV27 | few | CASRNPTGSYEQYF
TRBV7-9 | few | CASSRTLSGDTQYF
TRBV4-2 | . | CASSHGSGRTRDEQFF
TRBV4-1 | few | CASSQVSGGGQRRSQYF
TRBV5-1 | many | CASSLDRGETQYF
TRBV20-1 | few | CSALPSDRQETQYF
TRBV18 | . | CASSPIPAQETQYF
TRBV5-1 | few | CASSLGTVSETQYF
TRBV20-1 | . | CSVVAGLAGVIYNEQFF
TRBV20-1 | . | CSARRGAGTAYNEQFF
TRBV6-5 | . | CASTTLSDTDTQYF
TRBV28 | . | CASSLGQGVTTDTQYF
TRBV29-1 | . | CSVPLGANYNEQFF
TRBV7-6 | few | CASSLLQGTGNTIYF
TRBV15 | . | CATSRDSGERETQYF
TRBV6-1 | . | CASSAGQSRQYF
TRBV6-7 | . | CASNYRVTEELFF
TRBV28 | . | CASSFSPATDTQYF
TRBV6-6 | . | CASTSEDSEQYF
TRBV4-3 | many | CASSQDLGLAGGPGELFF
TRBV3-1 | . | CASTQGGAPDTEAFF
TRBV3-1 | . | CASSLPRQGKAEQYF
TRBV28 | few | CASSLSASGRYEQFF
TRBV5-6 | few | CASSADGLAGHEQYF
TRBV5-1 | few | CASSLSGKGYEQYF
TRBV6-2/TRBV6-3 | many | CASSYPRSSGRRRETQYF
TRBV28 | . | CASSTTGGIQYF
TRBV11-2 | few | CASSLSGGLYNEQFF
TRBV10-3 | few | CAISDTRVGAGELFF
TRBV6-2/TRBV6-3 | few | CASSYGVSGRAYNEQFF